The rows below give T cell receptor beta chains drawn from one sample of a study of shared clonotypes between healthy human individuals. Generated by immunoSEQ multiplex PCR, the TCRdb table keeps only in-frame clones and is missing some. The sample has 520,000 or so clones, 79% seen once. Sequenced: PBMCs. These receptors were collected from a woman aged 40 to 50 in good health. Some clones in this sample may be carry-over from other donors' samples. CDR3s include the opening cysteine and the closing phenylalanine or tryptophan. D genes are given only for firm matches. Clone size is not always given. Where it is, it says once, few, many or a class for expanded clones.

v_call,clone_size,j_call,d_call,cdr3_nt,cdr3_aa
TRBV10-3,NA,TRBJ2-1,TRBD2,TGTGCCATCAGTGGCGGGGGTGACAATGAGCAGTTCTTC,CAISGGGDNEQFF
TRBV7-2,NA,TRBJ1-4,NA,TGTGCCAGCAGCTTAAATTCACAGGGAAACGAAAAACTGTTTTTT,CASSLNSQGNEKLFF
TRBV4-2,once,TRBJ1-2,NA,TGTGCCAGCAGCCAGGCAGGGTCTAACTATGGCTACACCTTC,CASSQAGSNYGYTF
TRBV29-1,NA,TRBJ1-3,TRBD1,TGCAGCGGCCGGGGGACAGGTTACTCTGGAAACACCATATATTTT,CSGRGTGYSGNTIYF
TRBV28,NA,TRBJ1-2,NA,TGTGCCAGCGCGGCAGGGTCCTATGGCTACACCTTC,CASAAGSYGYTF
TRBV4-3,NA,TRBJ2-2,TRBD2,TGCGCCAGCAGCCAAGATTGGCGGGAGGACACCGGGGAGCTGTTTTTT,CASSQDWREDTGELFF
TRBV5-1,NA,TRBJ1-1,TRBD1,TGCGCCAGCAGCTTGGGAGCTAAGACAGGGAGGACTGAAGCTTTCTTT,CASSLGAKTGRTEAFF
TRBV30,NA,TRBJ2-7,NA,TGTGCCTGGAGTGTGAGAGGGGGGGCTGGCTACGAGCAGTACTTC,CAWSVRGGAGYEQYF
TRBV5-1,NA,TRBJ1-2,NA,TGCGCCAGCAGCTTGGAAGGGGTTTCTAACTATGGCTACACCTTC,CASSLEGVSNYGYTF
TRBV6-1,NA,TRBJ2-7,NA,TGTGCCAGCAGTCGACTTGGGCCATACGAGCAGTACTTC,CASSRLGPYEQYF
TRBV2,NA,TRBJ2-3,NA,TGTGCCAGCAGTGGGTCTAGCGCCCCTTATGGCACAGATACGCAGTATTTT,CASSGSSAPYGTDTQYF
TRBV19,NA,TRBJ1-3,NA,TGTGCCAGTAGCGACCTTCGGGGGAGCTCTGGAAACACCATATATTTT,CASSDLRGSSGNTIYF
TRBV7-6,NA,TRBJ2-2,NA,TGTGCCAGCAGCTTAGCCCTGATCGACAGGTCGTTTACCGGGGAGCTGTTTTTT,CASSLALIDRSFTGELFF
TRBV7-2,NA,TRBJ2-7,TRBD2,TGTGCCAGCAGCTTAGCGGGAACTAGCGGGAGTATCTACGAGCAGTACTTC,CASSLAGTSGSIYEQYF
TRBV9,NA,TRBJ2-5,TRBD1,TGTGCCAGCAGCAAAGGGACAGTCCAAGAGACCCAGTACTTC,CASSKGTVQETQYF
TRBV28,NA,TRBJ2-1,NA,TGTGCCAGCAGCAAGGCGGGACAAAGGGACGATGAGCAGTTCTTC,CASSKAGQRDDEQFF
TRBV5-1,NA,TRBJ1-1,NA,TGCGCCAGCAGCTCAGTCGCAGCAACCAACACTGAAGCTTTCTTT,CASSSVAATNTEAFF
TRBV10-3,NA,TRBJ2-1,TRBD2,TGTGCCATCAGGCGGGAGAGTGAGCAGTTCTTC,CAIRRESEQFF
TRBV6-1,NA,TRBJ1-5,NA,TGTGCCAGCAGCTCTCAGGGAAGCCAGCCCCAGCATTTT,CASSSQGSQPQHF
TRBV11-3,NA,TRBJ1-1,NA,TGTGCCAGCAGCTTAATGGGAGACACTGAAGCTTTCTTT,CASSLMGDTEAFF
TRBV19,NA,TRBJ1-2,NA,TGTGCCAGTAGTTCAACACCGCCCTATGGCTACACCTTC,CASSSTPPYGYTF
TRBV2,NA,TRBJ2-7,TRBD2,TGTGCCGGCGGGACTAGCGACGAGCAGTACTTC,CAGGTSDEQYF
TRBV4-3,NA,TRBJ2-3,NA,TGCGCCAGCAGCCAAGATCGCCCAGGGCAAGGTACGCAGTATTTT,CASSQDRPGQGTQYF
TRBV11-2,many,TRBJ2-5,NA,TGTGCCAGCACCGATGGGGGCGGGAGTTTTGAGACCCAGTACTTC,CASTDGGGSFETQYF
TRBV9,NA,TRBJ2-2,NA,TGTGCCAGCAGCGTAGTAACAGAAGCCCTGAACACCGGGGAGCTGTTTTTT,CASSVVTEALNTGELFF
TRBV30,NA,TRBJ2-2,TRBD2,TGTGCCTGGAGGGAGCGGGGGCGGAACACCGGGGAGCTGTTTTTT,CAWRERGRNTGELFF
TRBV7-6,NA,TRBJ2-7,TRBD1,TGTGCCAGCAGCTTAATCCCGGGACAGGACGCCTACGAGCAGTACTTC,CASSLIPGQDAYEQYF
TRBV27,NA,TRBJ2-1,TRBD2,TGTGCCAGCAGTTTAATAACTAGCGGAAACTACAATGAGCAGTTCTTC,CASSLITSGNYNEQFF
TRBV7-2,NA,TRBJ2-7,NA,TGTGCCAGCAGCTTAGTAAACAGCCTCGGTGAGCAGTACTTC,CASSLVNSLGEQYF
TRBV30,few,TRBJ1-2,TRBD1,TGTGCCTGGAGAGCTGGACAGGGGGCCAACTATGGCTACACCTTC,CAWRAGQGANYGYTF
TRBV2,NA,TRBJ2-3,NA,TGTGCCAGCAGTGAGGAGCGCACAGATACGCAGTATTTT,CASSEERTDTQYF
TRBV5-1,once,TRBJ2-3,TRBD2,TGCGCCAGCAGCTTGGTTCCAGCGGGACCAGATACGCAGTATTTT,CASSLVPAGPDTQYF
TRBV25-1,NA,TRBJ1-1,NA,TGTGCCAGCAGTCCCGGGGAGGGTAATGAAGCTTTCTTT,CASSPGEGNEAFF
TRBV5-1,NA,TRBJ2-3,NA,TGCGCCAGCAGCTTGGATGTGGCAGATACGCAGTATTTT,CASSLDVADTQYF
TRBV9,NA,TRBJ2-3,TRBD2,TGTGCCAGCAGTCCCCGGGCTAGCGGTCGCACAGATACGCAGTATTTT,CASSPRASGRTDTQYF